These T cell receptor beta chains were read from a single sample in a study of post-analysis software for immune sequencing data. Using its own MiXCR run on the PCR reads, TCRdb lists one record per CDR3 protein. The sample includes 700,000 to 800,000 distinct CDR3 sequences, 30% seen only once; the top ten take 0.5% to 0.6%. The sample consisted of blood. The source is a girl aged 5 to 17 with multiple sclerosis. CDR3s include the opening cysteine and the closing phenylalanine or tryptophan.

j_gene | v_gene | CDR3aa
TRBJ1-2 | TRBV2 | CASMAPRQGAPGYTF
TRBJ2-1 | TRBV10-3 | CAIRQDRGQFDEQFF
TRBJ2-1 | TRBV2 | CASSPRQTRGNEQFF
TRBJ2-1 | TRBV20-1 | CSAPTGLAGYNEQFF
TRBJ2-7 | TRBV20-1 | CSAIGDAYEQYF
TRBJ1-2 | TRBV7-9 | CASSLSRGTGDYGYTF
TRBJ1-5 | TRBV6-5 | CASSSTLSHQPQHF
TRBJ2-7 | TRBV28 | CASMRTGAYEQYF
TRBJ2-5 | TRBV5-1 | CASSLRNQGSETQYF
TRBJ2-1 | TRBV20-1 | CSARKPSEQFF
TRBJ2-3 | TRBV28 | CASSGTDTSTDTQYF
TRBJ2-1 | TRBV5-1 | CASSLTGGYSNEQFF
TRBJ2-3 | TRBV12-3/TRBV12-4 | CASTPVTGSESDTQYF
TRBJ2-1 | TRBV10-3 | CAISPGLVYEEQFF
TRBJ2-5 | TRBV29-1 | CSVEAKTGYNEQYF
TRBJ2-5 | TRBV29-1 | CSVVSRFPFEETQYF
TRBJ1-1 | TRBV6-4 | CASSSSGTGGQAFF
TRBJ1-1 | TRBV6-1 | CASTRTGMNTEAFF
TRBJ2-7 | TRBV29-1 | CSVEVWTSADSYEQYF
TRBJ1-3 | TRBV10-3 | CAIKAGTDSGNTIYF
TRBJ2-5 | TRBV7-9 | CASSLLAGVQETQYF
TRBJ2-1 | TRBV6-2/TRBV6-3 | CASTQALAGRTYNEQFF
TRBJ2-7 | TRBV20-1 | CSASFGSRISYEQYF
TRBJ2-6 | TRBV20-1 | CSADGQGGSPGANVLTF
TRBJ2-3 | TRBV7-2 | CASSLAPSDTQYF
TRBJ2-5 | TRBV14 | CASAGGETQYF
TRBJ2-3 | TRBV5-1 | CASSLGVAGGMTDTQYF
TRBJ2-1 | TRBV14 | CASSQVSRTSYDEQFF
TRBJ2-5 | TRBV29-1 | CSVRGGGPGETQYF
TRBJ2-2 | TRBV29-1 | CSVTPAGDGELFF
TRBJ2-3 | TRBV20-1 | CSARDLWGARTDAQYF
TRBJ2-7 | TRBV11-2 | CASSPTGVGFEQYF
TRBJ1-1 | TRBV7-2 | CASKGQGALNTEAFF
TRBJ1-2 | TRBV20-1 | CSAAWTVLYTF
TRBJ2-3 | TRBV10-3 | CAISESTSSSTDTQYF
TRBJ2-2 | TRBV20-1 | CSARGGATNTGELFF
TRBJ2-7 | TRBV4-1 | CASSPAGGTTYEQYF
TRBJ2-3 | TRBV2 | CAGGPTDTQYF
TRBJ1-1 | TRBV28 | CATRRGPNTEAFF
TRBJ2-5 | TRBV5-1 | CASSQLGFRSVAENEQYF
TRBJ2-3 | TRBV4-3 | CASSQEYRTTDTQYF
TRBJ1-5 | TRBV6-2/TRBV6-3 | CASSYQSSNQPQHF
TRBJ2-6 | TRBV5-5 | CASSAPGRIFSGANVLTF
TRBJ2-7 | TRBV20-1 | CSASSAAGVSYEQYF
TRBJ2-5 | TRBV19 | CASSTGHGEGETQYF
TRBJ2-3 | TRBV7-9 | CTSRWGGSSTDTQYF
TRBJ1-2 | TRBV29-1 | CSAGLTGDYGYTF
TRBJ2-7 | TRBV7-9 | CASSPTVAYEQYF
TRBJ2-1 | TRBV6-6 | CASRPGTSGKYNEQFF
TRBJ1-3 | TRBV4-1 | CASSRGTATNSGNTIYF
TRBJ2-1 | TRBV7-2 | CASSRGTSGRSGEQFF
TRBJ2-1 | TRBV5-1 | CASSYHSGTRYNEQFF
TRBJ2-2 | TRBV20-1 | CSAKGQGEAGELFF
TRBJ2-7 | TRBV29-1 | CSVARRGNYEQYF
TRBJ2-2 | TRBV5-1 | CASSITGVGTGELFF